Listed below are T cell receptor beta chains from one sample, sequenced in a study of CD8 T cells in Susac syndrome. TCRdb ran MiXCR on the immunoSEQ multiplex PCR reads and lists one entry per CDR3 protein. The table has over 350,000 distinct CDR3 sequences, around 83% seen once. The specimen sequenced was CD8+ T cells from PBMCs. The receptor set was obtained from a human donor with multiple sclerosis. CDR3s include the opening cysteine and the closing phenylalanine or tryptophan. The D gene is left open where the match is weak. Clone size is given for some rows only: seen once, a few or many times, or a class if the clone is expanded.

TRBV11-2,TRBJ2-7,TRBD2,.,TGTGCCAGCAGCTTAGATCAAAGCGGGAGTTACGAGCAGTACTTC,CASSLDQSGSYEQYF
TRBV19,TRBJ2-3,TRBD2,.,TGTGCCAGCGGACTAGCGGGAGATGCAGATACGCAGTATTTT,CASGLAGDADTQYF
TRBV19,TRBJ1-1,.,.,TGTGCCAGTAGTATGTGGCAGGGGATGAACACTGAAGCTTTCTTT,CASSMWQGMNTEAFF
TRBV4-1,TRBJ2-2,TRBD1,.,TGCGCCAGCAGCCAGGCAATAGGGGGCGCCGGGGAGCTGTTTTTT,CASSQAIGGAGELFF
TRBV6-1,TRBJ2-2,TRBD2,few,TGTGCCAGCAGGCCTACTAGCGGGGGCACCGGGGAGCTGTTTTTT,CASRPTSGGTGELFF
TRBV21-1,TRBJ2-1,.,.,TGTGCCAGCAGCAAAGCTAATATGGACAGGGGGAGAGGCGATGAGCAGTTCTTC,CASSKANMDRGRGDEQFF
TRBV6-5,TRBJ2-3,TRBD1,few,TGTGCCAGCAGTTTACTCCCGGGACAGGGGGTTGATACGCAGTATTTT,CASSLLPGQGVDTQYF
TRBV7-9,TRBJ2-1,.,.,TGTGCCAGCAGCTTGTCGGTACTAAACAATGAGCAGTTCTTC,CASSLSVLNNEQFF
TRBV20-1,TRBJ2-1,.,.,TGCAGTGCTGAGCCGAGGGGGTCCGAGCAGTTCTTC,CSAEPRGSEQFF
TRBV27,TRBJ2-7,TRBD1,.,TGTGCCACAACCGGGACAGGGGGTTACGAGCAGTACTTC,CATTGTGGYEQYF
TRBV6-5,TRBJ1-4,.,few,TGTGCCAGCAGTTACAGAGACTCCACTAATGAAAAACTGTTTTTT,CASSYRDSTNEKLFF
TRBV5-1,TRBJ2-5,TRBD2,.,TGCGCCAGCAGCTCGGGACTAGCGGGAGTGGATCAAGAGACCCAGTACTTC,CASSSGLAGVDQETQYF
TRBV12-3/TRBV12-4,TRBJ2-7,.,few,TGTGCCAGCAGTTTCGGTGGCGGGCCCTCCTACGAGCAGTACTTC,CASSFGGGPSYEQYF
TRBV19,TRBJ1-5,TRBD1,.,TGTGCCAGTAGTATAGATGGGACAGGGAATTTAGATCAGCCCCAGCATTTT,CASSIDGTGNLDQPQHF
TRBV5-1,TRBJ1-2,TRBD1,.,TGCGCCAGCAGCCTTGGACAGGGGGCCGACTATGGCTACACCTTC,CASSLGQGADYGYTF